The rows below give T cell receptor beta chains drawn from one sample of a study of blood T cell repertoires in COVID-19. This table comes from immunoSEQ multiplex PCR, and its TCRdb copy is limited to in-frame clones, with some not included. The sample lists a few hundred thousand clones, about 87% occurring once. The sample taken for sequencing was peripheral blood. The source is a woman aged 25 to 45 with COVID-19, enrolled during active disease. Both conserved end residues are trimmed from each CDR3. Each record gives: J gene, D gene, V gene, CDR3 protein. A D gene is named only where the DNA matches it firmly.

TRBJ2-3 | TRBD1 | TRBV29-1 | SVEGVDRVIDTQY
TRBJ2-5 | TRBD1 | TRBV28 | ASRPIDTGAQY
TRBJ1-4 | - | TRBV24-1 | ATSDLESEKLF
TRBJ2-7 | TRBD2 | TRBV5-1 | ASSLGGTRAGEQY
TRBJ2-2 | TRBD2 | TRBV28 | ASSSPGLAAYTGELF
TRBJ1-5 | - | TRBV6-1 | ASSEGSSNQPQH
TRBJ2-7 | TRBD2 | TRBV19 | ASSMGLAGWYEQY
TRBJ1-2 | - | TRBV6-5 | ASSYSPGNYGYT
TRBJ1-5 | TRBD1 | TRBV5-5 | ASSLGRGRDQPQH
TRBJ2-7 | - | TRBV7-9 | ASSLDQGLYEQY
TRBJ2-5 | TRBD2 | TRBV6-6 | ATHPGRGVQY
TRBJ1-5 | - | TRBV27 | ASSSQTLLGGQPQH
TRBJ2-7 | - | TRBV7-8 | ASSPRDASSYEQY
TRBJ2-7 | - | TRBV12-2 | ASRLEWTSGRAGYEQY
TRBJ1-3 | - | TRBV5-1 | ASSEQGNTIY
TRBJ1-1 | TRBD1 | TRBV9 | ASSVGGQFHTEAF
TRBJ2-5 | TRBD2 | TRBV2 | ASSRDYGETQY
TRBJ1-1 | TRBD1 | TRBV9 | ASSVGGQGGTEAF
TRBJ2-7 | TRBD1 | TRBV30 | AWSLDRAYEQY
TRBJ1-5 | - | TRBV23-1 | ASSPPTGSIANQPQH
TRBJ2-1 | TRBD1 | TRBV19 | ASSTRTTGARSNEQF
TRBJ2-3 | TRBD2 | TRBV19 | ASSGPREAGGHPSTDTQY
TRBJ2-3 | - | TRBV14 | ASSPTLLNTQY
TRBJ1-3 | - | TRBV5-1 | ASSLDRSHTIY
TRBJ2-2 | - | TRBV19 | ASSMQGLTSGELF
TRBJ2-7 | - | TRBV20-1 | SASPIEQY
TRBJ1-4 | - | TRBV6-5 | ASSFKPTGKGKLF
TRBJ1-4 | TRBD1 | TRBV5-6 | ASSFWDRGNEKLF
TRBJ2-1 | TRBD2 | TRBV7-2 | ASSLGSGRGF
TRBJ2-7 | - | TRBV2 | ASSVARSYEQY
TRBJ2-7 | - | TRBV12-3/TRBV12-4 | ASSPGFGEQY
TRBJ2-3 | TRBD2 | TRBV19 | ASSIEGLAGDTQY
TRBJ2-7 | - | TRBV18 | ASSPQGTGEQY
TRBJ2-3 | - | TRBV15 | ATSRGEGTDTQY
TRBJ2-1 | - | TRBV30 | AWSVLGAGEQF
TRBJ1-2 | - | TRBV14 | ASSAQPNYGYT
TRBJ2-1 | TRBD1 | TRBV7-9 | ASSPQRGRRDEQF
TRBJ1-5 | - | TRBV11-2 | ASSLGSAGNQPQH
TRBJ2-6 | TRBD1 | TRBV11-2 | ASSPDRAGANVLT
TRBJ2-1 | - | TRBV9 | ASSVEEFSYNEQF
TRBJ2-5 | - | TRBV6-5 | ASSRDGGSETQY
TRBJ2-2 | - | TRBV6-5 | ASSNRGTGELF
TRBJ2-1 | - | TRBV12-3/TRBV12-4 | ASRQINEQF
TRBJ1-1 | - | TRBV2 | ASSDPSAGRGTEAF
TRBJ1-6 | TRBD1 | TRBV6-5 | ASGQGTNNSPLH
TRBJ1-1 | - | TRBV7-9 | ASRGFRGKNTEAF
TRBJ1-2 | TRBD1 | TRBV28 | ASSLTGVGYGYT
TRBJ1-5 | - | TRBV27 | ASSLRGNSNQPQH
TRBJ2-7 | - | TRBV2 | ASSVPDYL
TRBJ2-1 | TRBD2 | TRBV7-8 | ASSLLIAGVLGSYNEQF
TRBJ2-3 | - | TRBV6-5 | ASSYGVAQDTQY
TRBJ2-5 | TRBD1 | TRBV5-6 | ASSEPGTGANQETQY
TRBJ1-5 | TRBD1 | TRBV11-2 | ASRYTGVQPQH
TRBJ2-3 | TRBD2 | TRBV3-1/TRBV3-2 | ASSQLAGASDTQY
TRBJ2-7 | TRBD1 | TRBV12-3/TRBV12-4 | ASSRQGPYEQY
TRBJ1-5 | TRBD1 | TRBV5-1 | ASSLSGGSQPQH
TRBJ2-2 | - | TRBV19 | ASSAGPNTGELF